A single sample is the source of the 6 T cell receptor beta chains below, sequenced in a study of cytomegalovirus exposure and HLA in healthy donors. With 60 Vbeta and 13 Jbeta primers, the PCR was carried out. The method was immunoSEQ multiplex PCR; TCRdb's version includes in-frame clones alone and lacks a portion of them. This sample has just over 150,000 clones, with around 80% found just once. Sequencing used PBMCs. Source of these receptors: a man in his late teens or twenties in good health and CMV-seronegative.

The table lists this clone with a few counts. The rearrangement joins TRBV5-1 to TRBJ1-2; tentatively, D is TRBD1 (6 bases). V lost 7 bases and J lost 1, with 17 bases in between. Germline loops: CDR1 SGHRS, CDR2 YFSETQ. CDR3 length equals 15 residues. The CDR3 DNA sequence: TGCGCCAGCCGCCCGACAGGCTCCCTTAACTATGGCTACACCTTC. This sequence encodes CASRPTGSLNYGYTF.

V gene TRBV4-3 combines with J gene TRBJ1-1; D is possibly TRBD1 (6 bases). Germline CDR1 and CDR2: LGHNA and YSLEER. V dropped 0 bases and J dropped 6 bases, with 11 bases sitting between them. The CDR3 contains 14 residues. This CDR3 is CASSQDGRGSEAFF. CDR3 nucleotide sequence: TGCGCCAGCAGCCAAGATGGGAGGGGGTCTGAAGCTTTCTTT.

The genes are TRBV9 and TRBJ1-5; 9 bases are a match to TRBD1. J lost 0 bases, V lost 2 bases, and 12 bases had no gene match. The CDR3 is 19 residues long. Germline CDR1 reads SGDLS; CDR2 reads YYNGEE. The CDR3 bases are TGTGCCAGCAGCGTCCTGGACAGGGGCCGCGGAAATAGCAATCAGCCCCAGCATTTT. It codes for CASSVLDRGRGNSNQPQHF. The entire variable domain, with the rest obtained from reference TRBV9 and TRBJ1-5, is as follows: DSGVTQTPKHLITATGQRVTLRCSPRSGDLSVYWYQQSLDQGLQFLIQYYNGEERAKGNILERFSAQQFPDLHSELNLSSLELGDSALYFCASSVLDRGRGNSNQPQHFGDGTRLSIL.

The genes are TRBV2 and TRBJ1-4; D might be TRBD1 (6 bases). CDR3 length: 14 amino acids. Germline CDR1 and CDR2: SNHLY and FYNNEI. Trimming took 4 bases from V and 7 from J, leaving 13 bases between them. CDR3 coding DNA: TGTGCCAGCAGTGCACAGGGCGAGGGTGAAAAACTGTTTTTT. Its protein is CASSAQGEGEKLFF.

A single count supports this clone. The J gene is TRBJ1-3, the V gene TRBV5-1; 11 nucleotides match TRBD1. This CDR3 is 18 amino acids long. V shed 0 bases and J 2 bases; nucleotides not matched to a gene: 7. CDR1 is SGHRS, CDR2 YFSETQ, per germline. Written as DNA, the CDR3 is TGCGCCAGCAGCTTGGTGGGACAGGGGGAAGGGACTGGAAACACCATATATTTT. It translates to CASSLVGQGEGTGNTIYF.

The chain employs TRBV5-1 and TRBJ2-3; 8 bases agree with TRBD1. V lost 3 bases to trimming and J lost 5 bases; unmatched junction nucleotides: 5. Germline CDR1 SGHRS, CDR2 YFSETQ. The CDR3 contains 14 residues. In DNA form, the CDR3 reads TGCGCCAGCAGCTCGACAGGGGAAAGAGATACGCAGTATTTT. Translating it yields CASSSTGERDTQYF. Combining the CDR3 with reference TRBV5-1 and TRBJ2-3 gives the whole variable domain KAGVTQTPRYLIKTRGQQVTLSCSPISGHRSVSWYQQTPGQGLQFLFEYFSETQRNKGNFPGRFSGRQFSNSRSEMNVSTLELGDSALYLCASSSTGERDTQYFGPGTRLTVL.